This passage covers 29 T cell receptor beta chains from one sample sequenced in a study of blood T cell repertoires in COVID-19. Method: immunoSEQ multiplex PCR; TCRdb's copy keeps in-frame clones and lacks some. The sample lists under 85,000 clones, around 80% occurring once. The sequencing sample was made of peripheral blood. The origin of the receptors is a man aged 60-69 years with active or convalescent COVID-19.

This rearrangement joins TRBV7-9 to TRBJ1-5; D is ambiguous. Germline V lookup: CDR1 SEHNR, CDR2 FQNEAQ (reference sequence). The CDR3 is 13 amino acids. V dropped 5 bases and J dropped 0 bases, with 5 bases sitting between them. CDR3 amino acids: CASSQDSNQPQHF. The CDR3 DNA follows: TGTGCCAGCAGCCAGGATAGCAATCAGCCCCAGCATTTT.

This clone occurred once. The CDR3: CASSMDRGRITGELFF. The CDR3 nucleotides read TGTGCCAGCAGCATGGACAGGGGGCGGATCACCGGGGAGCTGTTTTTT. The chain couples TRBV11-3 to TRBJ2-2; 11 bases are shared with TRBD1. The germline V gene has CDR1 SGHNT and CDR2 YENEEA. With V trimmed by 5 bases and J by 4 bases, 6 bases remained unmatched. This CDR3 contains 16 residues. The entire variable domain, with the rest obtained from reference TRBV11-3 and TRBJ2-2, is as follows: EAGVVQSPRYKIIEKKQPVAFWCNPISGHNTLYWYLQNLGQGPELLIRYENEEAVDDSQLPKDRFSAERLKGVDSTLKIQPAELGDSAVYLCASSMDRGRITGELFFGEGSRLTVL.

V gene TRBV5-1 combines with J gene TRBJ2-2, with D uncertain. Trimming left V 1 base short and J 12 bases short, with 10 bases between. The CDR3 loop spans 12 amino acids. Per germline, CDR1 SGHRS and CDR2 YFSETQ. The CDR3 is CASSLRGSQLFF. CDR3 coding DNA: TGCGCCAGCAGCTTGAGAGGATCCCAGCTGTTTTTT.

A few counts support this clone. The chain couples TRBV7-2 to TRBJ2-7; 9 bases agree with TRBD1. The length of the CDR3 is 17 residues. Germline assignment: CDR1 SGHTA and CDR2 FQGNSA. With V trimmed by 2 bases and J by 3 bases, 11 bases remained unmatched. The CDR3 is CASSLRLGQGSYYEQYF. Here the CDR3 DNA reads TGTGCCAGCAGCTTACGTCTGGGACAGGGTAGTTACTACGAGCAGTACTTC. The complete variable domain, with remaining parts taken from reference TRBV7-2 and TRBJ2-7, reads GAGVSQSPSNKVTEKGKDVELRCDPISGHTALYWYRQSLGQGLEFLIYFQGNSAPDKSGLPSDRFSAERTGGSVSTLTIQRTQQEDSAVYLCASSLRLGQGSYYEQYFGPGTRLTVT.

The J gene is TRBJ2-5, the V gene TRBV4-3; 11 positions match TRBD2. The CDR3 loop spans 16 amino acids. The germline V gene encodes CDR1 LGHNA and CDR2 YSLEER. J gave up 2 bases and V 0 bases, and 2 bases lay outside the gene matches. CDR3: CASSQDASGGQETQYF. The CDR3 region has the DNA TGCGCCAGCAGCCAAGATGCTAGCGGGGGGCAAGAGACCCAGTACTTC.

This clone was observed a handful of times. CDR3 amino acids: CASSLFSRVTQYF. In DNA, the CDR3 is TGTGCCAGCAGCTTGTTTTCCAGGGTAACCCAGTACTTC. The rearrangement uses TRBV5-6 and TRBJ2-5; maybe TRBD1 (5 bases). CDR3 size: 13 residues. Germline V CDR1 and CDR2: SGHDT, YYEEEE. V was pared by 1 base and J by 8 bases, with 12 bases between.

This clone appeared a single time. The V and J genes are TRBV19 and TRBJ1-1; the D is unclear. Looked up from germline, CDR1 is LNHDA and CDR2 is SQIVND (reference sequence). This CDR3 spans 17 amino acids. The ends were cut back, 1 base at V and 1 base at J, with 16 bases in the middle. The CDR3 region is CASSIGGVGTQNTEAFF. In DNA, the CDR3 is TGTGCCAGTAGTATAGGAGGAGTTGGCACACAGAACACTGAAGCTTTCTTT.

CDR3 sequence reads: CASSGGSWTDFSYEQYF. CDR3 DNA: TGTGCCAGCAGCGGCGGCAGCTGGACAGATTTCTCCTACGAGCAGTACTTC. This chain uses TRBV9 with TRBJ2-7; D is perhaps TRBD1 (6 bases). The V gene's germline CDR1 is SGDLS and CDR2 YYNGEE. With 3 bases removed from V and 0 bases from J, the gap between germline ends came to 19 bases. This CDR3 region has 17 residues.

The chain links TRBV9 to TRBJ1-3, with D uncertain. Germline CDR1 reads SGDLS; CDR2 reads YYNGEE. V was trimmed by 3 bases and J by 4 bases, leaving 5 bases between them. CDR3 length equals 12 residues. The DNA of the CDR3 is TGTGCCAGCAGCGATCAAGGAAACACCATATATTTT. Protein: CASSDQGNTIYF. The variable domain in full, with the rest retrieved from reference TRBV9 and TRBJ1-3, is DSGVTQTPKHLITATGQRVTLRCSPRSGDLSVYWYQQSLDQGLQFLIQYYNGEERAKGNILERFSAQQFPDLHSELNLSSLELGDSALYFCASSDQGNTIYFGEGSWLTVV.

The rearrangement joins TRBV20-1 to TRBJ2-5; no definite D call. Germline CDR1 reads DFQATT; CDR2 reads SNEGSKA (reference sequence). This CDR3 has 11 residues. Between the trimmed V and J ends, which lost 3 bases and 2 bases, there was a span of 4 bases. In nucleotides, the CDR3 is TGCAGTGCTAGCAGGCAAGAGACCCAGTACTTC. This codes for CSASRQETQYF.

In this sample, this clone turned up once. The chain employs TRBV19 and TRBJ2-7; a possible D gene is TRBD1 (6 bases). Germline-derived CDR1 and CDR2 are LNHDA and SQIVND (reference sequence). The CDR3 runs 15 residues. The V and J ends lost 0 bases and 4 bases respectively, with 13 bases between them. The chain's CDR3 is CASSIEWQGSYEQYF. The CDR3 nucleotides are TGTGCCAGTAGTATAGAATGGCAGGGGTCGTACGAGCAGTACTTC.

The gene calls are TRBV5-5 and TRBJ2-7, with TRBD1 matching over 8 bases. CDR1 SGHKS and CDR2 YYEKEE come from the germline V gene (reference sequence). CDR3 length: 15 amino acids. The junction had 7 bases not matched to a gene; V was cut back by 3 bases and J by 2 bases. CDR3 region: CASSSGTGPTYEQYF. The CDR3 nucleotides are TGTGCCAGCAGCTCCGGGACAGGCCCGACCTACGAGCAGTACTTC.

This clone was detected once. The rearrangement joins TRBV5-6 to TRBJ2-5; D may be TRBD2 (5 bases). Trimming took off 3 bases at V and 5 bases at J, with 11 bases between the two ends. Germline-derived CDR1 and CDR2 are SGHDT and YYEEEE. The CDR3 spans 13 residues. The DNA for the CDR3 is TGTGCCAGCAGCTGGGGAGTCGTGGAGACCCAGTACTTC. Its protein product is CASSWGVVETQYF.

CDR3 amino acids: CASSLLQGPYEQYF. CDR3 sequence (DNA): TGTGCCAGCAGCTTGTTACAGGGCCCCTACGAGCAGTACTTC. This rearrangement joins TRBV5-4 to TRBJ2-7; tentative D call: TRBD1 (6 bases). The V gene lost 1 base and the J gene lost 2 bases, with 10 bases spanning the gap. This CDR3 comprises 14 residues. The germline gives CDR1 SGHNT, CDR2 YYREEE (reference sequence).

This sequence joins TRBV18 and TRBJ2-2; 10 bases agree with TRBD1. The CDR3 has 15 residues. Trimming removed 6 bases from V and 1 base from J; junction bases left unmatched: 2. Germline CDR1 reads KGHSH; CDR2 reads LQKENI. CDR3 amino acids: CASSGQGLNTGELFF. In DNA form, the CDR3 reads TGTGCCAGCTCGGGACAGGGGTTGAACACCGGGGAGCTGTTTTTT.

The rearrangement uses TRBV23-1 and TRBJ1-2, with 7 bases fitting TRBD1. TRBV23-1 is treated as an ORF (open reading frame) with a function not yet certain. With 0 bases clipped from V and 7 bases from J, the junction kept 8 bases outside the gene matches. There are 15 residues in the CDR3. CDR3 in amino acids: CASSQSYRGDSGYTF. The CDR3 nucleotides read TGCGCCAGCAGTCAATCTTACCGAGGGGACAGTGGCTACACCTTC.

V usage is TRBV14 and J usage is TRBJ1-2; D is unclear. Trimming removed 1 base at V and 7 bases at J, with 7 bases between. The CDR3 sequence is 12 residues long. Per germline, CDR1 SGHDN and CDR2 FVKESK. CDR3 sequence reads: CASSQVRIGYTF. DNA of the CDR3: TGTGCCAGCAGCCAAGTGAGGATTGGCTACACCTTC.

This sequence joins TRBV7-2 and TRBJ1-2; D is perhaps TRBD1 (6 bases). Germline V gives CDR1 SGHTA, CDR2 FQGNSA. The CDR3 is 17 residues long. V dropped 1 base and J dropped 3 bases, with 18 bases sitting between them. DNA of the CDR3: TGTGCCAGCAGCTTAGGGTGGGACAAGGGGCCTTACTATGGCTACACCTTC. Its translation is CASSLGWDKGPYYGYTF.

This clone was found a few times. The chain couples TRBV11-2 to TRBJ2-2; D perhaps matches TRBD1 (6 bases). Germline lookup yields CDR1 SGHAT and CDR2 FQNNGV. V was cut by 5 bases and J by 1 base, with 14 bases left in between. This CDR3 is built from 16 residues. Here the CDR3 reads CASSPPPDRNTGELFF. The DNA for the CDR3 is TGTGCCAGCAGCCCCCCCCCGGACAGGAACACCGGGGAGCTGTTTTTT.

The CDR3 bases are TGTGCCAGCAGTGCTAGCGCAAGCACAGATACGCAGTATTTT. This encodes CASSASASTDTQYF. The chain is built from TRBV27 and TRBJ2-3, with D perhaps matching TRBD2 (6 bases). CDR1 is MNHEY, CDR2 SMNVEV, per germline (reference sequence). V lost 5 bases, J lost 0 bases, and 9 bases lay in between. This CDR3 has 14 amino acids.

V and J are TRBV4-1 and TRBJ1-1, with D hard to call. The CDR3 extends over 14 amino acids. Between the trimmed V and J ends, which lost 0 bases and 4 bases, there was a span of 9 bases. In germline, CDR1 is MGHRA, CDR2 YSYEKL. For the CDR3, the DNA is TGCGCCAGCAGCCAAGATCGGGTAATCACTGAAGCTTTCTTT. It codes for CASSQDRVITEAFF.

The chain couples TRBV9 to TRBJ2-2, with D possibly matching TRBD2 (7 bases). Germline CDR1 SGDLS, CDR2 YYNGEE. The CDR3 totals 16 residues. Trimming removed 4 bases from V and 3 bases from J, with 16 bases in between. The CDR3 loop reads CASSPLGGAYTGELFF. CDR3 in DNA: TGTGCCAGCAGCCCCCTAGGGGGGGCGTACACCGGGGAGCTGTTTTTT.

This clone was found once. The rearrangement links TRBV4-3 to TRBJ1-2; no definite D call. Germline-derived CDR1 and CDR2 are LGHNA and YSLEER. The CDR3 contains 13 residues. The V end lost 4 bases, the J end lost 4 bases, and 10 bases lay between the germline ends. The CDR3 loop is CASSPEASYGYTF. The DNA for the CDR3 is TGCGCCAGCAGCCCAGAGGCCTCCTATGGCTACACCTTC.

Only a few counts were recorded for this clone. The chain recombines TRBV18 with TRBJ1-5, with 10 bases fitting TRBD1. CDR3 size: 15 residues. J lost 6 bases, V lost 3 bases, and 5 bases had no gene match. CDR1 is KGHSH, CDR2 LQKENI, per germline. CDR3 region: CASSPGTGAGQPQHF. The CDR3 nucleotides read TGTGCCAGCTCACCCGGGACAGGGGCCGGTCAGCCCCAGCATTTT.

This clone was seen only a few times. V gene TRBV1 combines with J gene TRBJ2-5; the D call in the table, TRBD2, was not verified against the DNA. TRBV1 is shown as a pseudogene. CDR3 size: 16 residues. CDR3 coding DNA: TGCACCAGCAGCGGGACCTTAGCGGGGGGGCAAGAGACCCAGTACTTC. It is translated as CTSSGTLAGGQETQYF.

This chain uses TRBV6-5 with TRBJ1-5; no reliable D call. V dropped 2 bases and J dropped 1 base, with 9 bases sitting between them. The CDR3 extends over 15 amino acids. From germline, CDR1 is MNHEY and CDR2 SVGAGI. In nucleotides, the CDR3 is TGTGCCAGCAGTTACCCCAATCGGAGCAATCAGCCCCAGCATTTT. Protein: CASSYPNRSNQPQHF.

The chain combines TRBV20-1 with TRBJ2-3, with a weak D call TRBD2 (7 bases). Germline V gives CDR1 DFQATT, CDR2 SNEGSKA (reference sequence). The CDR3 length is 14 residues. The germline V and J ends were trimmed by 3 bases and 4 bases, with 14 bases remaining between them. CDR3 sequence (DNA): TGCAGTGCTAGTGGGTGGGGGGGCCCAGATACGCAGTATTTT. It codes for CSASGWGGPDTQYF.

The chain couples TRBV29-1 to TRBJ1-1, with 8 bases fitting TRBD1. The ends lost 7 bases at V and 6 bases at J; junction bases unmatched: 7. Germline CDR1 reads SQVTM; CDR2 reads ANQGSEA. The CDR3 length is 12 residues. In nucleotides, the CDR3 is TGCAGCGCCCAGGGGGCGAGGGCTGAAGCTTTCTTT. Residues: CSAQGARAEAFF.

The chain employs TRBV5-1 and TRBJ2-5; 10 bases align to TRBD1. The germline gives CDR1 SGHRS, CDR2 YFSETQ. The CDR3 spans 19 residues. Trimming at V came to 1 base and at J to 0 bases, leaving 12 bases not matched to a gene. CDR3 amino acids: CASSLLGTSGQGNQETQYF. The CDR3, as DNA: TGCGCCAGCAGCTTGTTGGGGACGTCGGGACAGGGGAACCAAGAGACCCAGTACTTC.